The rows below give T cell receptor beta chains drawn from one sample of a study of blood T cell repertoires in COVID-19. Sequenced by immunoSEQ multiplex PCR; TCRdb stores in-frame clones only, minus some. The sample carries under 70,000 clones, over 75% recorded once. The sequenced sample consisted of peripheral blood. These receptors originate from a woman aged 55-70 years with COVID-19, enrolled during active disease. Each CDR3 is given with its conserved first and last residue. The D gene is left open where the match is weak. Where a row states a size, it is once, few, many or the class of an expanded clone; other rows omit it.

abundance: NA; v_gene: TRBV5-1; d_gene: TRBD2; j_gene: TRBJ2-2; CDR3nt: TGCGCCAGCAGCTCGAGCGGGAGTAGCGGGGAGCTGTTTTTT; CDR3aa: CASSSSGSSGELFF
abundance: NA; v_gene: TRBV3-1/TRBV3-2; d_gene: TRBD1; j_gene: TRBJ1-4; CDR3nt: TGTGCCAGCAGCCCGGGACAGCCCTTTAATGAAAAACTGTTTTTT; CDR3aa: CASSPGQPFNEKLFF
abundance: NA; v_gene: TRBV25-1; d_gene: NA; j_gene: TRBJ1-3; CDR3nt: TGTGCCAGCAGTCCAACAGGTGGAAACACCATATATTTT; CDR3aa: CASSPTGGNTIYF
abundance: once; v_gene: TRBV6-5; d_gene: TRBD1; j_gene: TRBJ2-5; CDR3nt: TGTGCCAGCAGTTACTTGGGGACAGGGGTGGAGACCCAGTACTTC; CDR3aa: CASSYLGTGVETQYF
abundance: NA; v_gene: TRBV7-6; d_gene: TRBD2; j_gene: TRBJ2-2; CDR3nt: TGTGCCGTCGGAAGGGAGGGTCCCGGGGAGCTGTTTTTT; CDR3aa: CAVGREGPGELFF
abundance: once; v_gene: TRBV2; d_gene: NA; j_gene: TRBJ1-1; CDR3nt: TGTGCCAGCAGTGAATTTATGGAGGTGATATCGGATTTCTTCTTT; CDR3aa: CASSEFMEVISDFFF
abundance: NA; v_gene: TRBV5-1; d_gene: TRBD1; j_gene: TRBJ2-7; CDR3nt: TGCGCCAGCAGCTCCCAGGGGGCGGACTACGAGCAGTACTTC; CDR3aa: CASSSQGADYEQYF
abundance: NA; v_gene: TRBV6-5; d_gene: TRBD1; j_gene: TRBJ1-6; CDR3nt: TGTGCCAGCAGTTACTCGGCAGGGGGAACGAATTCACCCCTCCACTTT; CDR3aa: CASSYSAGGTNSPLHF
abundance: NA; v_gene: TRBV4-1; d_gene: NA; j_gene: TRBJ1-3; CDR3nt: TGCGCCAGCAGCCCCCCCCCGGGCTCTGGAAACACCATATATTTT; CDR3aa: CASSPPPGSGNTIYF
abundance: NA; v_gene: TRBV6-2/TRBV6-3; d_gene: TRBD2; j_gene: TRBJ2-1; CDR3nt: TGTGCCAGCAGTACCTCCGGGACTAGCTCGGGTGTTGAGCAGTTCTTC; CDR3aa: CASSTSGTSSGVEQFF
abundance: NA; v_gene: TRBV13; d_gene: NA; j_gene: TRBJ2-7; CDR3nt: TGTGCCAGCAGCTTAGGGCTAGCTTACGAGCAGTACTTC; CDR3aa: CASSLGLAYEQYF
abundance: NA; v_gene: TRBV19; d_gene: NA; j_gene: TRBJ1-5; CDR3nt: TGTGCCAGTAGTATCCCTAGACAGCCCCAGCATTTT; CDR3aa: CASSIPRQPQHF
abundance: once; v_gene: TRBV30; d_gene: TRBD1; j_gene: TRBJ1-2; CDR3nt: TGTGCCTGGAGTGTATCGGCCAGGGGGGAAACCTTC; CDR3aa: CAWSVSARGETF
abundance: NA; v_gene: TRBV6-2/TRBV6-3; d_gene: NA; j_gene: TRBJ2-5; CDR3nt: TGTGCCAGCAGTTCCAGGGCCCGTCAGACCCAGTACTTC; CDR3aa: CASSSRARQTQYF
abundance: NA; v_gene: TRBV5-1; d_gene: NA; j_gene: TRBJ1-1; CDR3nt: TGCGCCAGCAGCGATTTAGGGACACTGAACACTGAAGCTTTCTTT; CDR3aa: CASSDLGTLNTEAFF
abundance: NA; v_gene: TRBV9; d_gene: TRBD2; j_gene: TRBJ2-3; CDR3nt: TGTGCCAGCAGCCCCTTCGGTTTCGGGGGGGCAGGGGATACGCAGTATTTT; CDR3aa: CASSPFGFGGAGDTQYF
abundance: NA; v_gene: TRBV2; d_gene: TRBD1; j_gene: TRBJ1-5; CDR3nt: TGTGCCAGCAGGGTGGGACAGCTATTCAATCAGCCCCAGCATTTT; CDR3aa: CASRVGQLFNQPQHF
abundance: NA; v_gene: TRBV9; d_gene: TRBD1; j_gene: TRBJ2-3; CDR3nt: TGTGCCAGCAGTGTGGACAGGGGCCCCACAGATACGCAGTATTTT; CDR3aa: CASSVDRGPTDTQYF
abundance: once; v_gene: TRBV7-9; d_gene: TRBD1; j_gene: TRBJ1-1; CDR3nt: TGTGCCAGCAGCTCTCGACAGGGGCCCTTGGCTGAAGCTTTCTTT; CDR3aa: CASSSRQGPLAEAFF
abundance: NA; v_gene: TRBV5-1; d_gene: TRBD2; j_gene: TRBJ2-5; CDR3nt: TGCGCCAGCAGCTTTGGTAGCGGGGGCCCCGAAGAGACCCAGTACTTC; CDR3aa: CASSFGSGGPEETQYF
abundance: NA; v_gene: TRBV29-1; d_gene: NA; j_gene: TRBJ2-1; CDR3nt: TGCAGCGTTAGTAGGGGAACCAATGAGCAGTTCTTC; CDR3aa: CSVSRGTNEQFF
abundance: NA; v_gene: TRBV27; d_gene: TRBD2; j_gene: TRBJ2-7; CDR3nt: TGTGCCAGCAGCCCGGGGGGGAGCTCCTACGAGCAGTACTTC; CDR3aa: CASSPGGSSYEQYF
abundance: NA; v_gene: TRBV24-1; d_gene: NA; j_gene: TRBJ1-2; CDR3nt: TGTGCCACCAGTGATCGGTCGGACTATGGCTACACCTTC; CDR3aa: CATSDRSDYGYTF
abundance: NA; v_gene: TRBV28; d_gene: TRBD1; j_gene: TRBJ1-5; CDR3nt: TGTGCCAGCAGGGCCCGGGACAGGGGTTTTTATAGCAATCAGCCCCAGCATTTT; CDR3aa: CASRARDRGFYSNQPQHF
abundance: NA; v_gene: TRBV7-2; d_gene: NA; j_gene: TRBJ2-7; CDR3nt: TGTGCCAGCAGCTCCTACTACGAGCAGTACTTC; CDR3aa: CASSSYYEQYF
abundance: once; v_gene: TRBV28; d_gene: NA; j_gene: TRBJ2-1; CDR3nt: TGTGCCAGCAGTTTACGGACAGCGTACAATGAGCAGTTCTTC; CDR3aa: CASSLRTAYNEQFF
abundance: NA; v_gene: TRBV12-3/TRBV12-4; d_gene: NA; j_gene: TRBJ2-5; CDR3nt: TGTGCCAGCAGGTCCCAGGGGAGAGAGACCCAGTACTTC; CDR3aa: CASRSQGRETQYF
abundance: NA; v_gene: TRBV7-9; d_gene: NA; j_gene: TRBJ1-1; CDR3nt: TGTGCCAGCACCAAAATAGGGGGCACTGAAGCTTTCTTT; CDR3aa: CASTKIGGTEAFF
abundance: NA; v_gene: TRBV19; d_gene: NA; j_gene: TRBJ2-2; CDR3nt: TGTGCCAGTAGGCCCGTGAGCGGAACCAACACCGGGGAGCTGTTTTTT; CDR3aa: CASRPVSGTNTGELFF
abundance: once; v_gene: TRBV5-5; d_gene: NA; j_gene: TRBJ1-2; CDR3nt: TGTGCCAGCAATGGCGGGAGACCGGGTGGCTACACCTTC; CDR3aa: CASNGGRPGGYTF
abundance: NA; v_gene: TRBV5-1; d_gene: NA; j_gene: TRBJ2-7; CDR3nt: TGCGCCAGCAGCCCACTTTCGGGTGGGGAGCAGTACTTC; CDR3aa: CASSPLSGGEQYF
abundance: NA; v_gene: TRBV3-1/TRBV3-2; d_gene: NA; j_gene: TRBJ1-1; CDR3nt: TGTGCCAGCAGCCATCTTTGGACAAACACTGAAGCTTTCTTT; CDR3aa: CASSHLWTNTEAFF
abundance: NA; v_gene: TRBV6-5; d_gene: NA; j_gene: TRBJ1-1; CDR3nt: TGTGCCAGCAGTTACGATTGGGGGCTGGGGACTGAAGCTTTCTTT; CDR3aa: CASSYDWGLGTEAFF
abundance: NA; v_gene: TRBV18; d_gene: NA; j_gene: TRBJ2-2; CDR3nt: TGTGCCAGCTCACCACCGTCGGCATACAGGACCGGGGAGCTGTTTTTT; CDR3aa: CASSPPSAYRTGELFF
abundance: NA; v_gene: TRBV7-2; d_gene: NA; j_gene: TRBJ2-1; CDR3nt: TGTGCCAGCCAACAGGTTTACAATGAGCAGTTCTTC; CDR3aa: CASQQVYNEQFF
abundance: NA; v_gene: TRBV12-3/TRBV12-4; d_gene: NA; j_gene: TRBJ1-2; CDR3nt: TGTGCCAGCAGCAGTTTTAATGGCTACACCTTC; CDR3aa: CASSSFNGYTF
abundance: NA; v_gene: TRBV5-1; d_gene: TRBD1; j_gene: TRBJ1-1; CDR3nt: TGCGCCAGCAGCTTACAGGGGATTAACACTGAAGCTTTCTTT; CDR3aa: CASSLQGINTEAFF
abundance: NA; v_gene: TRBV7-7; d_gene: NA; j_gene: TRBJ2-5; CDR3nt: TGTGCCAGCAGCTTAGCCCTCCGGGGGGCAGAGACCCAGTACTTC; CDR3aa: CASSLALRGAETQYF
abundance: NA; v_gene: TRBV3-1/TRBV3-2; d_gene: NA; j_gene: TRBJ2-7; CDR3nt: TGTGCCAGCAGCCAAGTGGCGGGATTAGGGAACGAGCAGTACTTC; CDR3aa: CASSQVAGLGNEQYF
abundance: NA; v_gene: TRBV27; d_gene: NA; j_gene: TRBJ2-7; CDR3nt: TGTGCCAGCAGTTTAATTCCGCGGTACGAGCAGTACTTC; CDR3aa: CASSLIPRYEQYF
abundance: NA; v_gene: TRBV19; d_gene: TRBD1; j_gene: TRBJ2-7; CDR3nt: TGTGCCAGTAGTATAGATCCCGCGACAGGGGGGGACCCCTACGAGCAGTACTTC; CDR3aa: CASSIDPATGGDPYEQYF
abundance: NA; v_gene: TRBV19; d_gene: NA; j_gene: TRBJ2-5; CDR3nt: TGTGCCAGTAGTATCGGGACTCTCTTTCAAGAGACCCAGTACTTC; CDR3aa: CASSIGTLFQETQYF
abundance: few; v_gene: TRBV10-3; d_gene: NA; j_gene: TRBJ1-5; CDR3nt: TGTGCCATCATGGGGGCTTCCGGGCAGCCCCAGCATTTT; CDR3aa: CAIMGASGQPQHF
abundance: NA; v_gene: TRBV19; d_gene: TRBD1; j_gene: TRBJ1-2; CDR3nt: TGTGCCAGTAGTGCCTACACAGGGGGCGCCGCCCGTGGAGGCTACACCTTC; CDR3aa: CASSAYTGGAARGGYTF
abundance: NA; v_gene: TRBV28; d_gene: TRBD1; j_gene: TRBJ1-2; CDR3nt: TGTGCCAGCTGTCCGGGACAGACGATAAGCTGGGGCTACACCTTC; CDR3aa: CASCPGQTISWGYTF
abundance: NA; v_gene: TRBV29-1; d_gene: TRBD1; j_gene: TRBJ2-3; CDR3nt: TGCAGCGTTGAAGTTGGGACAGGGACCCACACAGATACGCAGTATTTT; CDR3aa: CSVEVGTGTHTDTQYF
abundance: NA; v_gene: TRBV27; d_gene: NA; j_gene: TRBJ2-1; CDR3nt: TGTGCCAGCAGTTTCTATTCGGGGGTCGGCAATGAGCAGTTCTTC; CDR3aa: CASSFYSGVGNEQFF
abundance: NA; v_gene: TRBV2; d_gene: TRBD2; j_gene: TRBJ2-3; CDR3nt: TGTGCCAGCACCAGACTAGCGGGGGACCTCACAGATACGCAGTATTTT; CDR3aa: CASTRLAGDLTDTQYF
abundance: NA; v_gene: TRBV3-1/TRBV3-2; d_gene: TRBD2; j_gene: TRBJ2-2; CDR3nt: TGTGCCAGCAGGGGACTAGCGGGGGGGCTTAACACCGGGGAGCTGTTTTTT; CDR3aa: CASRGLAGGLNTGELFF